The 13 T cell receptor beta chains below come from one sample, sequenced in a study of human T cells and chemical hapten exposure. MiXCR, applied by TCRdb to the RACE reads, yields one record per CDR3 protein. There are roughly 180,000 distinct CDR3 sequences in the sample; about 22% occur only once, and 6.7% lies in the top ten. Stated time point: patch test 1, 2 weeks after DPC sensitization. Treatment in this sample: therapeutic diphenylcyclopropenone sensitization with weekly scalp DPC. The specimen comprised whole blood, sampled in connection with sensitization to the hapten diphenylcyclopropenone (DPC). The source is a woman aged 50 to 60 with alopecia areata. Some clones in this sample may be carry-over from other donors' samples.

This chain connects TRBV20-1 to TRBJ1-3; D remains ambiguous. Per germline, CDR1 DFQATT and CDR2 SNEGSKA (reference sequence). The CDR3 extends over 13 amino acids. V dropped 6 bases and J dropped 4 bases, with 13 bases sitting between them. The CDR3 DNA reads as TGCAGTGCCAATACCTTGCGCGGAAACACCATATATTTT. It translates to CSANTLRGNTIYF.

This chain connects TRBV14 to TRBJ2-7; 7 bases line up with TRBD2. Germline values: CDR1 SGHDN, CDR2 FVKESK. V lost 2 bases to trimming and J lost 5 bases; unmatched junction nucleotides: 9. The CDR3 totals 15 residues. The CDR3 loop reads CASSQPSAGLHEQYF. As DNA, the CDR3 is TGTGCCAGCAGCCAACCCTCAGCGGGACTCCACGAGCAGTACTTC.

This chain uses TRBV7-3 with TRBJ2-1, with 13 bases aligning to TRBD2. Germline V gene sequence: CDR1 SGHTA, CDR2 FQGTGA. The CDR3 runs 14 residues. V lost 5 bases to trimming and J lost 8 bases; unmatched junction nucleotides: 3. CDR3 nucleotides: TGTGCCAGCAGCCCAGGACTAGCGGGAGATGAGCAGTTCTTC. It codes for CASSPGLAGDEQFF.

The rearrangement uses TRBV20-1 and TRBJ1-5, with TRBD1 matching 7 bases. The ends lost 1 base at V and 4 bases at J; junction bases unmatched: 4. The CDR3 sequence is 14 residues long. Per germline, CDR1 DFQATT and CDR2 SNEGSKA (reference sequence). The CDR3 nucleotides read TGCAGTGCTAGAGCCGCGACAGGGAATCAGCCCCAGCATTTT. Protein: CSARAATGNQPQHF.

This clonotype showed up just a few times. The chain uses TRBV6-6 and TRBJ2-1; 11 bases match TRBD2. The CDR3 is 17 residues long. CDR1 and CDR2 from the germline V gene are MNHNY and SVGAGI (reference sequence). Germline trimming cut 4 bases from V and 7 bases from J; bases unmatched to any gene: 12. CDR3 in amino acids: CASSSGVLAGGLNEQFF. The CDR3 nucleotides read TGTGCCAGCAGTTCAGGGGTTTTAGCGGGAGGGTTAAATGAGCAGTTCTTC.

This clonotype has only a few counts. The gene calls are TRBV29-1 and TRBJ2-7, with TRBD2 matching over 7 bases. This CDR3 is built from 14 residues. After removal of 4 bases from V and 3 bases from J, the junction contained 9 bases not matched to a gene. CDR1 and CDR2 from the germline V gene are SQVTM and ANQGSEA. For the CDR3, the DNA is TGCAGCGTTGGGGGGGGGTCCCAATTCTACGAGCAGTACTTC. This codes for CSVGGGSQFYEQYF.

This clonotype has more than one count but fewer than ten. The chain is built from TRBV20-1 and TRBJ2-5; D may be TRBD1 (7 bases). The CDR3 is made up of 14 amino acids. V was trimmed by 5 bases and J by 7 bases, leaving 20 bases between them. Per germline, CDR1 DFQATT and CDR2 SNEGSKA (reference sequence). The CDR3 region is CSAHRGRGGGTQYF. The CDR3 region has the DNA TGCAGTGCTCATAGGGGGCGGGGAGGAGGGACCCAGTACTTC.

As for this clonotype: One junction end disagrees with the germline gene, perhaps due to a read error. The chain combines TRBV5-1 with TRBJ2-7, with 9 bases identical to TRBD1. Per the germline V gene, CDR1 is SGHRS and CDR2 is YFSETQ. This CDR3 has 17 amino acids. DNA of the CDR3: TGCGCCAGCAGCTTGGCGAATACGGGACAGGGCTCCCACGAGCAGTACTTC. Protein product: CASSLANTGQGSHEQYF.

V is TRBV7-2 and J is TRBJ2-2, with 11 bases identical to TRBD2. Trimming removed 6 bases from V and 5 bases from J; junction bases left unmatched: 14. The CDR3 has 18 residues. Germline V lookup: CDR1 SGHTA, CDR2 FQGNSA. CDR3 DNA: TGTGCCAGCAGACCCCTGCTACTACTAGCGGGAGTGACCGGGGAGCTGTTTTTT. This gives the protein CASRPLLLLAGVTGELFF.

This clonotype appeared a single time. The chain uses TRBV12-3 or TRBV12-4 and TRBJ2-7; TRBD1 agrees at 9 bases. This CDR3 is 17 amino acids long. J gave up 3 bases and V 7 bases, and 16 bases lay outside the gene matches. CDR3 loop: CASILKGPTGGVYEQYF. For the CDR3, the DNA is TGTGCCAGCATCTTAAAAGGCCCGACAGGGGGAGTCTACGAGCAGTACTTC.

This chain uses TRBV7-9 with TRBJ2-7, with D tentatively TRBD1 (5 bases). The V end was cut by 5 bases, the J end by 4 bases, with 15 bases between. CDR3 length: 14 residues. Germline values: CDR1 SEHNR, CDR2 FQNEAQ (reference sequence). This chain's CDR3 is CASSPPGALYEQYF. The DNA for the CDR3 is TGTGCCAGCAGCCCGCCTGGGGCGCTTTACGAGCAGTACTTC.

This clonotype was counted between two and nine times. The chain carries TRBV5-6 and TRBJ1-1; possible D gene TRBD1, 5 bases. There are 15 residues in the CDR3. Germline lookup yields CDR1 SGHDT and CDR2 YYEEEE. Trimming cost V 0 bases and J 5 bases, with 14 bases left between them. CDR3 residues: CASSLVGGRGTEAFF. Written as DNA, the CDR3 is TGTGCCAGCAGCTTGGTCGGGGGAAGAGGAACTGAAGCTTTCTTT.

This clonotype was detected ten times or more. The chain is built from TRBV20-1 and TRBJ2-5; D ambiguous. CDR3 length: 14 amino acids. CDR1 is DFQATT, CDR2 SNEGSKA, per germline (reference sequence). The V gene lost 5 bases and the J gene lost 1 base, with 14 bases spanning the gap. The CDR3 loop is CSAEVGGIQETQYF. In DNA form, the CDR3 reads TGCAGTGCTGAGGTCGGCGGAATCCAAGAGACCCAGTACTTC.